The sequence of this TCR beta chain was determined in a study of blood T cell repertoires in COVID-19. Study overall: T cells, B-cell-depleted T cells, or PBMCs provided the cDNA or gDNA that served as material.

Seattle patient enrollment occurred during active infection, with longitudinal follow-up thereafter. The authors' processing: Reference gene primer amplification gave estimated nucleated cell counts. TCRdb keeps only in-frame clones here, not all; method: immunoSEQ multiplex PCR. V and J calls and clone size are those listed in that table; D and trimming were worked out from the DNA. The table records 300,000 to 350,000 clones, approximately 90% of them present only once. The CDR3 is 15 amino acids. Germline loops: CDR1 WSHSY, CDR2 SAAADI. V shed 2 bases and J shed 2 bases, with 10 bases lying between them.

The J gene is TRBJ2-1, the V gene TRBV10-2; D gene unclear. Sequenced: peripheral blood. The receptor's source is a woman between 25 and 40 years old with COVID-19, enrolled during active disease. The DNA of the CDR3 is TGCGCCAGCAGTGAGGACTCCAAGCCCTACAATGAGCAGTTCTTC. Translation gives CASSEDSKPYNEQFF.